The present T cell receptor beta chain was sequenced within a study of shared clonotypes between healthy human individuals (dated by TCRdb to 2020 to 2021). Looking at the study overall: The cohort comprised two women and three men aged 18 to 49 years. Different laboratories and diverse techniques were used to prepare libraries and sequence TCR repertoires, to increase sequencing depth and limit assay-specific biases. For each donor, three plates each were used for CD4 naive and CD4 memory, two plates were used for CD8 naive, and one plate was used for CD8 memory. Each donor's leukapheresis produced roughly between roughly 0.94 and 9.5 billion PBMCs. To estimate repertoire size and how much clonotypes are shared between individuals, the study performed deep sequencing of blood TCR repertoires from a handful of healthy adults. The study at large found these results: Even with the large sequencing depth, rarefaction of the sorted-subset datasets indicated that sequencing was incomplete. Compared with non-shared clonotypes, the clonotypes found in all four sorted-subset donors had higher generation probabilities. The genetic and exposure-history diversity represented was limited by the small number of donors. About 4.5% of naive CD4, approximately 3.7% of naive CD8, roughly 2.4% of memory CD4, and more than 0.35% of memory CD8 clonotypes were shared across several donors. Naive subsets generally had larger estimated clonotype richness than memory subsets did. Based on pairwise subsampling, the degree of clonotype sharing among donors was expected to be affected by sequencing depth. Sampling was limited to blood, and TCR repertoires in tissue likely differ from TCR repertoires in blood.

The donors were healthy, HIV-negative adults who had no recently reported acute infections or vaccinations. Only Caucasian adults living in Nashville, Tennessee, USA were represented among the donors. CD4+ T cells were enriched through magnetic negative selection, after which naive cells were positively selected on CD45RA and the remaining negative fraction served as the memory subset. Blood was collected by leukapheresis, and PBMCs were isolated by Ficoll-Histopaque density gradient centrifugation and then cryopreserved in liquid nitrogen vapor phase. Analytical flow cytometry was used to check the purity and quantity of each magnetically sorted T cell population. From each sorted fraction, genomic DNA was isolated and quantified by UV absorbance on a Nanodrop 2000c. About this clone itself: No antigen is known for it. No quality values exist for individual bases; no much larger clone is one base distant.

Using the deep immunoSEQ assay, multiplex PCR amplified TCR CDR3 regions from genomic DNA. Genomic DNA extracted from each cell subset was distributed evenly over all wells of several immunoSEQ 96-well plates, and each plate served as one replicate. For sorted subsets, approximately 190 ng of genomic DNA, equivalent to around 31,000 T cell genomes, went into each replicate PCR. Purified libraries were measured with a Qubit 3.0 fluorometer, size-checked on a Bioanalyzer 2100, and measured again with the KAPA Library Quantification kit. Every immunoSEQ 96-well plate was sequenced on a separate single-read 150-cycle Illumina NextSeq 550 flow cell. Under the source paper's analysis protocol: The immunoSEQ output contained only junctional sequences without quality scores, so filtering could not match that applied to full-length reads. Sequences were annotated with PyIR, a Python wrapper for IgBLAST v1.9, and V/J genes and CDR3 were assigned using IMGT germline references. Reads were removed for weak V/J assignments (E-value above 1e-6), missing CDR3, stop codons, out-of-frame junctions, or ambiguous translated residues. V3J clonotypes were defined by identical inferred V gene, J gene, and CDR3 amino acid sequence. Percentage overlap between repertoires was calculated by dividing the number of shared unique clonotypes by the size of the smaller repertoire. Repertoire richness was assessed with RTK rarefaction, the Chao1 estimator, and Recon v2.1 estimates of unobserved clonotypes. OLGA was used to compute generation probabilities for all TCRbeta clonotypes that the gDNA method yielded from a few donors. TCRdb stores this immuneACCESS table with in-frame sequences only. Part of the clones is absent; in the studies checked, under half of the shortfall reflects unresolved V genes, and no reason is known for the rest. That table gives V, J and clone size, and the DNA gave D and trimming. This sample is represented by 2 million to 2.5 million clones; 90% to 96% of them were singletons. The leading ten clones occupy 0.13% of the sample.

From cysteine to phenylalanine, the CDR3 is 15 amino acids long. The kept DNA is CDR3 alone, 45 bases in frame from the first base. V drops 7 bases and J drops 0 bases, leaving 12 bases in between. The germline V gene sets CDR1 to MDHEN and CDR2 to SYDVKM. The sample taken for sequencing was naive CD4+ T cells sorted from blood. The sample's cell subset or site label, in plain terms: CD45RA+ positively selected. This receptor was identified in a man between 18 and 35 years old in good health. The V and J segments used are TRBV28 and TRBJ1-4; the D gene lacks a confident call. The CDR3 in this case is CASNRADATNEKLFF. The bases are TGTGCCAGCAATCGGGCGGATGCAACTAATGAAAAACTGTTTTTT.